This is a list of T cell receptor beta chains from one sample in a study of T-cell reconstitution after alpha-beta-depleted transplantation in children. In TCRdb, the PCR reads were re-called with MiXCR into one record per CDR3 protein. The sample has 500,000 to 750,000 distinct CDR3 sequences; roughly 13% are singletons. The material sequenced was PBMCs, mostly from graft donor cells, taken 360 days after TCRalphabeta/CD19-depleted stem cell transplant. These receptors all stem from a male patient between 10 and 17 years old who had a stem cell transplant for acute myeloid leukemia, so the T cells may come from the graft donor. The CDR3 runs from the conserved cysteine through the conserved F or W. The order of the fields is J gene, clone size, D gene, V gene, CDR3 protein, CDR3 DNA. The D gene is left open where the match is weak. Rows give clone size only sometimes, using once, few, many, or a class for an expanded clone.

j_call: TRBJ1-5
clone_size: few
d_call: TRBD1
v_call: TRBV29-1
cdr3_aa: CSVEGTGWYQPQHF
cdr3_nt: TGCAGCGTTGAAGGGACAGGGTGGTATCAGCCCCAGCATTTT

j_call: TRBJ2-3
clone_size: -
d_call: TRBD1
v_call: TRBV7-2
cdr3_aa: CASSQGGFGTDTQYF
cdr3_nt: TGTGCCAGCAGTCAAGGGGGCTTCGGAACAGATACGCAGTATTTT

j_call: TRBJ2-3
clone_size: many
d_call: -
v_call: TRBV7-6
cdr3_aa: CASSLDFRTDTQYF
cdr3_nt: TGTGCCAGCAGCTTAGACTTTCGCACAGATACGCAGTATTTT

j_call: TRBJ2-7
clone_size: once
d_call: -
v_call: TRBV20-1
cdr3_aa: CSVLLGGSYEQYF
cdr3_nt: TGCAGTGTTCTTCTCGGGGGTTCCTACGAGCAGTACTTC

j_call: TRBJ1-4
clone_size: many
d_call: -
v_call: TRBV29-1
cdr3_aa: CSVEEATNEKLFF
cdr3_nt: TGCAGCGTTGAAGAAGCAACTAATGAAAAACTGTTTTTT

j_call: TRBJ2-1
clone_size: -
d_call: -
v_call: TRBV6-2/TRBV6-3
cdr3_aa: CASSYSNYNEQFF
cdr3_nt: TGTGCCAGCAGTTACTCGAACTACAATGAGCAGTTCTTC

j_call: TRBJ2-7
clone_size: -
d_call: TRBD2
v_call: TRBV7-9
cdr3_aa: CASSSGGDAYEQYF
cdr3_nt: TGTGCCAGCAGCTCGGGGGGTGATGCCTACGAGCAGTACTTC

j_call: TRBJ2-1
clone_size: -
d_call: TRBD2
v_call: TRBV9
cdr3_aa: CASSSSGLAGWSSYNEQFF
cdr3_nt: TGTGCCAGCAGCTCATCGGGACTAGCGGGCTGGAGCTCCTACAATGAGCAGTTCTTC

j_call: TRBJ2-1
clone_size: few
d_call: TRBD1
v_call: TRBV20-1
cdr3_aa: CSARRFYRGSYNEQFF
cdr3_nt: TGCAGTGCTAGACGTTTCTACAGGGGGAGCTACAATGAGCAGTTCTTC

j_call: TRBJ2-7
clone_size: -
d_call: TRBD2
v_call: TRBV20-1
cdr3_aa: CSARRTSGFYEQYF
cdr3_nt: TGCAGTGCTAGAAGAACTAGCGGATTCTACGAGCAGTACTTC

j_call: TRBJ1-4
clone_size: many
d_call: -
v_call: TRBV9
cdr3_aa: CASSPELGGPNEKLFF
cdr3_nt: TGTGCCAGCAGCCCAGAGCTAGGGGGGCCTAATGAAAAACTGTTTTTT

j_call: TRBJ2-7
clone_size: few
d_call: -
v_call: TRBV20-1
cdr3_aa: CSARTGGVSYEQYF
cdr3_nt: TGCAGTGCTAGAACGGGCGGGGTATCCTACGAGCAGTACTTC

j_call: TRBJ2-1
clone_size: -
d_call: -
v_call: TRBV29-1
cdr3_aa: CSTRGESSYNEQFF
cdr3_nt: TGCAGCACCAGAGGGGAGAGCTCCTACAATGAGCAGTTCTTC

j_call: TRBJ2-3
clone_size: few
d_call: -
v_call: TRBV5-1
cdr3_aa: CATKLPSTDTQYF
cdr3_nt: TGCGCCACCAAACTACCTAGCACAGATACGCAGTATTTT

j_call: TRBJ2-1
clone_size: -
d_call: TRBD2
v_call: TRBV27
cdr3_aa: CASKAGLALYNEQFF
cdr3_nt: TGTGCCAGCAAAGCGGGACTAGCGCTTTACAATGAGCAGTTCTTC

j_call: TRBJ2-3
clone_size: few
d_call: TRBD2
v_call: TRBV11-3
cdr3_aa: CASSQAGVGNTQYF
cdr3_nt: TGTGCCAGCAGCCAGGCGGGAGTAGGTAATACGCAGTATTTT

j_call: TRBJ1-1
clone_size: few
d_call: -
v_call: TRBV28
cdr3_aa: CASSYPPWGRVNVNTEAFF
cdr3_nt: TGTGCCAGCAGTTACCCCCCGTGGGGCAGGGTGAATGTGAACACTGAAGCTTTCTTT

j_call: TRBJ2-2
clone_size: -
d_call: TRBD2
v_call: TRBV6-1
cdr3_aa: CASSPGAGAGTGELFF
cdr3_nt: TGTGCCAGCAGTCCCGGTGCGGGAGCGGGGACCGGGGAGCTGTTTTTT

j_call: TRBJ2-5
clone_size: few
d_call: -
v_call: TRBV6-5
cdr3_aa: CASSYGGRLAEYF
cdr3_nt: TGTGCCAGCAGTTATGGGGGGAGATTGGCCGAGTACTTC

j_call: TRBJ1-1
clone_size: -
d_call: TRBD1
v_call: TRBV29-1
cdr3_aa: CSVTTGAGTEAFF
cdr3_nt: TGCAGCGTTACAACAGGGGCTGGCACTGAAGCTTTCTTT

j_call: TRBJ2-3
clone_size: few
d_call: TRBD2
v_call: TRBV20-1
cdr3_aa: CSAMKVIAGGLPGYTDTQYF
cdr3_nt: TGCAGTGCTATGAAAGTCATAGCGGGAGGGCTGCCCGGTTACACAGATACGCAGTATTTT

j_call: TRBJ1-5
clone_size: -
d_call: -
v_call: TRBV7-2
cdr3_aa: CASSLMRSTYSNQPQHF
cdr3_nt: TGTGCCAGCAGCTTAATGCGCAGTACCTATAGCAATCAGCCCCAGCATTTT

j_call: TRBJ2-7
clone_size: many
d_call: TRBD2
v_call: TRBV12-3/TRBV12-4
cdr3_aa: CASSDPGLAGGLTYEQYF
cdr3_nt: TGTGCCAGCAGTGATCCGGGACTAGCGGGAGGCCTAACCTACGAGCAGTACTTC

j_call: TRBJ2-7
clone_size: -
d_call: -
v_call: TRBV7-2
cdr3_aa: CASSLRIAAYEQYF
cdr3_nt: TGTGCCAGCAGCTTACGCATCGCGGCGTACGAGCAGTACTTC

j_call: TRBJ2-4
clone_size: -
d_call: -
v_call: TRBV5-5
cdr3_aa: CASSLSSALAKNIQYF
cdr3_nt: TGTGCCAGCAGCTTGTCGAGTGCTTTGGCCAAAAACATTCAGTACTTC

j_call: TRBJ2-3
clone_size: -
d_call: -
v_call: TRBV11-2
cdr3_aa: CASSFGPTGKSSTDTQYF
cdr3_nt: TGTGCCAGCAGCTTCGGGCCTACAGGGAAATCTAGCACAGATACGCAGTATTTT

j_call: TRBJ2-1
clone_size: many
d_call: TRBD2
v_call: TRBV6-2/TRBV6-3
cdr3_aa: CASKVSSGIYKDEQFF
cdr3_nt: TGTGCCAGCAAGGTTTCTAGCGGGATATATAAAGATGAGCAGTTCTTC

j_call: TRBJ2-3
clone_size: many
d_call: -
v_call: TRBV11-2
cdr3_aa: CASSSTGTGTDTQYF
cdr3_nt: TGTGCCAGCAGCAGTACAGGGACGGGCACAGATACGCAGTATTTT

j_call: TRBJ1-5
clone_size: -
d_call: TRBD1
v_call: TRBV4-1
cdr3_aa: CASSQDRTGSRPQHF
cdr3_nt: TGCGCCAGCAGCCAAGATAGGACAGGTTCGCGGCCCCAGCATTTT

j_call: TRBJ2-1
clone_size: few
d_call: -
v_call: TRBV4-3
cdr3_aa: CASSQGAWGLNNEQFF
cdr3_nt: TGCGCCAGCAGCCAGGGGGCTTGGGGACTAAACAATGAGCAGTTCTTC

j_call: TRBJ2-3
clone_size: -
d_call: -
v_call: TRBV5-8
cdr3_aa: CASSFTRDTQYF
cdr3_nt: TGTGCCAGCAGCTTCACTAGGGATACGCAGTATTTT

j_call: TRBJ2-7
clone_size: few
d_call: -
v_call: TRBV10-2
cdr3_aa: CAAKRDNAYEQYF
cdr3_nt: TGCGCCGCCAAACGGGACAACGCCTACGAGCAGTACTTC

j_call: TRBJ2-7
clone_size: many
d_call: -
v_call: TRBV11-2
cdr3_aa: CASSLGTGTYEQYF
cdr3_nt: TGTGCCAGCAGCTTAGGGACGGGTACCTACGAGCAGTACTTC

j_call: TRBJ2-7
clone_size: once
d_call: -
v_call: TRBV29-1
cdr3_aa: CSVGGPGAAYEQYF
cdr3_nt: TGCAGCGTTGGGGGTCCGGGGGCAGCTTACGAGCAGTACTTC

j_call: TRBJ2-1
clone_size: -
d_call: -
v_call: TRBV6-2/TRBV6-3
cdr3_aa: CASSYAGLAPLPYNEQFF
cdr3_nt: TGTGCCAGCAGTTACGCCGGGCTAGCCCCCCTCCCCTACAATGAGCAGTTCTTC

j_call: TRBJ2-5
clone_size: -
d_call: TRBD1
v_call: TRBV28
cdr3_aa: CASSFRGPRGTQYF
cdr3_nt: TGTGCCAGCAGTTTTAGGGGGCCTCGGGGGACCCAGTACTTC

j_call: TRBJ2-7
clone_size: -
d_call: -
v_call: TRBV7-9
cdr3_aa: CASSSSGAGSPYF
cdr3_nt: TGTGCCAGCAGCTCCAGTGGGGCAGGGAGTCCGTACTTC

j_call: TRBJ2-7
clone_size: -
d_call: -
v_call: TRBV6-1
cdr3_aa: CASSMWRGGGYEQYF
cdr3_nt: TGTGCCAGCAGTATGTGGCGGGGAGGGGGCTACGAGCAGTACTTC

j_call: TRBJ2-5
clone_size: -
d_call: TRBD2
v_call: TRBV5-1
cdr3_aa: CASAGGGSETQYF
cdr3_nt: TGCGCCAGCGCCGGGGGGGGGTCGGAGACCCAGTACTTC

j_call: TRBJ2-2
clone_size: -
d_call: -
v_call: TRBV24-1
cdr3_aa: CATRGLNTGELFF
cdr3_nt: TGTGCCACCAGAGGTCTCAACACCGGGGAGCTGTTTTTT

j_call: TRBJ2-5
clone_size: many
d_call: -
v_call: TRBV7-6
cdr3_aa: CASSYRLYTQYF
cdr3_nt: TGTGCCAGCAGCTATCGGTTGTATACCCAGTACTTC

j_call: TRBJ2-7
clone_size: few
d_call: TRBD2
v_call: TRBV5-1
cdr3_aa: CASSLVRGEGEQYF
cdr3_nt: TGCGCCAGCAGCTTGGTCCGGGGGGAGGGCGAGCAGTACTTC

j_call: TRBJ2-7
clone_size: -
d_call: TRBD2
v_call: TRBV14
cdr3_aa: CASSRSPAGGPYEQYF
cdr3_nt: TGTGCCAGCAGCCGAAGCCCGGCGGGAGGGCCCTACGAGCAGTACTTC

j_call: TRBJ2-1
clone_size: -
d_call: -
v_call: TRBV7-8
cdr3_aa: CASSLLGSNEQFF
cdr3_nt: TGTGCCAGCAGCTTACTAGGAAGTAATGAGCAGTTCTTC

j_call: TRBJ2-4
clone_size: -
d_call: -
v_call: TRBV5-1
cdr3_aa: CASSSPDPSWENIQYF
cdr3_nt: TGCGCCAGCAGCTCTCCGGACCCATCTTGGGAAAACATTCAGTACTTC

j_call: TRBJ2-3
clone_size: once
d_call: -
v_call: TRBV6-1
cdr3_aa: CASSVPAAPETQYF
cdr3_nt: TGTGCCAGCAGTGTCCCAGCGGCCCCCGAGACGCAGTATTTT

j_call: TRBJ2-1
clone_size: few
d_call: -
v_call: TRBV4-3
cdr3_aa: CASSQGIAASSYNEQFF
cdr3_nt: TGCGCCAGCAGCCAGGGGATAGCGGCTAGCTCCTACAATGAGCAGTTCTTC

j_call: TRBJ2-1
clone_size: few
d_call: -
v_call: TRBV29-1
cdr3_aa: CTGTSNEGEQFF
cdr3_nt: TGCACGGGTACCTCCAATGAGGGGGAGCAGTTCTTC